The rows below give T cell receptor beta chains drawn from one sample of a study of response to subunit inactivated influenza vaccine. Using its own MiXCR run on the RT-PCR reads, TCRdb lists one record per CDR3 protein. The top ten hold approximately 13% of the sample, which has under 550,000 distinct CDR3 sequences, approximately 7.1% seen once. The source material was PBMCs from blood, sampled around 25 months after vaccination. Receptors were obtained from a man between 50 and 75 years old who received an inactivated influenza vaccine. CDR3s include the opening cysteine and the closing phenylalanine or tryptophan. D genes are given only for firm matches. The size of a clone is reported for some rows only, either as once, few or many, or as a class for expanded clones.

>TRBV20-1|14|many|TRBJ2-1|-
TGCAGTGCTAGAGGGACAGCGATGTACAATGAGCAGTTCTTC
CSARGTAMYNEQFF
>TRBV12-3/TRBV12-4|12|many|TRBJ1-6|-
TGTGCCAGCAGTTTGGGTTTTTCACCCCTCCACTTT
CASSLGFSPLHF
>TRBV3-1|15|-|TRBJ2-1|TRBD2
TGTGCCAGCAGTTCGCGGGAGTTCCCCTCCAATGAGCAGTTCTTC
CASSSREFPSNEQFF
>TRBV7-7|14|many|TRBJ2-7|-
TGTGCCAGCAGCTTAGATGGCGGAGGCGGCGAGCAGTACTTC
CASSLDGGGGEQYF
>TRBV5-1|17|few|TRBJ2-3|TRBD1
TGCGCCAGCAGCTTGCCCCGGACAGGGGGCAGGGCAGATACGCAGTATTTT
CASSLPRTGGRADTQYF
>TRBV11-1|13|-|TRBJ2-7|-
TGTGCCAGCAGCTTATTTTGGGGTTACGAGCAGTACTTC
CASSLFWGYEQYF
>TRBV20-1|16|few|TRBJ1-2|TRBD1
TGCAGTGCTCCTAGTCGTCAGGGGGCGCGTAACTATGGCTACACCTTC
CSAPSRQGARNYGYTF
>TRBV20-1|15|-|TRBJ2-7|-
TGCAGTGCTAGCAAGGGAGACTCTAACTTTGGAGAGCAGTACTTC
CSASKGDSNFGEQYF
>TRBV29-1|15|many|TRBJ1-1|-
TGCAGCGTCCACGGGGTGCACGGGATGAACACTGAAGCTTTCTTT
CSVHGVHGMNTEAFF
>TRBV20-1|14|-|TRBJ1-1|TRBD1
TGCAGTGCTAGAGCGGGACAGGGGAGGACTGAAGCTTTCTTT
CSARAGQGRTEAFF
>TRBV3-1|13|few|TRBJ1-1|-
TGTGCCAGCAGCCATGACAGTAACACTGAAGCTTTCTTT
CASSHDSNTEAFF
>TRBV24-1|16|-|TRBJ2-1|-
TGTGCCACCGGGGGGACCCCAGTGTCCTCCTACAATGAGCAGTTCTTC
CATGGTPVSSYNEQFF
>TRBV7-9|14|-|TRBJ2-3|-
TGTGCCAGCTCCCACAGGGCCGCCATGGATACGCAGTATTTT
CASSHRAAMDTQYF
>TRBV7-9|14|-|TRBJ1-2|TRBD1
TGTGCCAGCAGCTTAGCGACAGGGGGCTCTGGCTACACCTTC
CASSLATGGSGYTF
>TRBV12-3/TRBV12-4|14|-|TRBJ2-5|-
TGTGCCAGCAGTTTATGGGACGCCGAAGAGACCCAGTACTTC
CASSLWDAEETQYF
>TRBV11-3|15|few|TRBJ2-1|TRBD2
TGTGCCAGCAGCTTAAGCGGACTAGGGATAAATGAGCAGTTCTTC
CASSLSGLGINEQFF
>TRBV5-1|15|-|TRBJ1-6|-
TGCGCCAGCAGCTTGGAAGGGAGAGATAATTCACCCCTCCACTTT
CASSLEGRDNSPLHF
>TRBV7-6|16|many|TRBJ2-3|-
TGTGCCAGCAGCTTAGGTGGGGGTCCTAGCACAGATACGCAGTATTTT
CASSLGGGPSTDTQYF
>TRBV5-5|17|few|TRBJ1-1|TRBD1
TGTGCCAGCAGCTTGTTGACAGGGGGCGAAATGAACACTGAAGCTTTCTTT
CASSLLTGGEMNTEAFF
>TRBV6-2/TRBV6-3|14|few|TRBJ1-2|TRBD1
TGTGCCAGCAGACCCGGAGGGGGCACCTATGGCTACACCTTC
CASRPGGGTYGYTF
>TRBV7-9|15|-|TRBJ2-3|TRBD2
TGTGCCAGCAGCCGAAGCGGGGTTCGCACAGATACGCAGTATTTT
CASSRSGVRTDTQYF
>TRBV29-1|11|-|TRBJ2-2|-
TGCAGCGTTGGGGTCACCGGGGAGCTGTTTTTT
CSVGVTGELFF
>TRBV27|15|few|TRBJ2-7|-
TGTGCCAGCAGTTTATCAGCAGGGCGCTTCTACGAGCAGTACTTC
CASSLSAGRFYEQYF
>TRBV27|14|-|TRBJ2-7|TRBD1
TGTGCCAGCAGCCTGACAGGGTGGGTGGGCGAGCAGTACTTC
CASSLTGWVGEQYF
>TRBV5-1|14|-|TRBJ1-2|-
TGCGCCAGCAGCCGTGAGAGTGGAGGCTATGGCTACACCTTC
CASSRESGGYGYTF
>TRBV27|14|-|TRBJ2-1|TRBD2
TGTGCCAGCAGTGGACTAGCGGCAAACAATGAGCAGTTCTTC
CASSGLAANNEQFF
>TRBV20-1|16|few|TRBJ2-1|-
TGCAGTGCTAGAGGAACCGGGACCGTCTCCTACAATGAGCAGTTCTTC
CSARGTGTVSYNEQFF
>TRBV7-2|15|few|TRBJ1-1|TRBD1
TGTGCCAGCAACAGGGGGCCGGGGTCGGGCACTGAAGCTTTCTTT
CASNRGPGSGTEAFF
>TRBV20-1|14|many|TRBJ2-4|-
TGCAGTGCTAGTTTTGGAACAGCCAAAAACATTCAGTACTTC
CSASFGTAKNIQYF
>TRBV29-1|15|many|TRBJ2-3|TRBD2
TGCAGCGTTGATGATCTAGCGGGAGTAGGAGATACGCAGTATTTT
CSVDDLAGVGDTQYF
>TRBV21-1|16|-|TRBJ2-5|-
TGTGCCAGCAAGGGGCGGGCAGCCGAGACGCAAGAGACCCAGTACTTC
CASKGRAAETQETQYF
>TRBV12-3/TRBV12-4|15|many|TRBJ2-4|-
TGTGCCAGCAGTTTCGACACTACGGCCAAAAACATTCAGTACTTC
CASSFDTTAKNIQYF
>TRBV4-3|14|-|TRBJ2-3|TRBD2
TGCGCCAGCAGCCAAGATTCGCGGGAGGTAACGCAGTATTTT
CASSQDSREVTQYF
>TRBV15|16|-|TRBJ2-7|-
TGTGCCACCAGCAGAGATAGGGTAGCGGCGACCTACGAGCAGTACTTC
CATSRDRVAATYEQYF
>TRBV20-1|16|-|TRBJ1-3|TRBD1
TGCAGTGCTAGAAAGTACCCGACAGGGACTGGAAACACCATATATTTT
CSARKYPTGTGNTIYF
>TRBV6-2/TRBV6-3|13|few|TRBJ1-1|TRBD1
TGTGCCAGCAGGACGGGGACAGGGGGCGAAGCTTTCTTT
CASRTGTGGEAFF
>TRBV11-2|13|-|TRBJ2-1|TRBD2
TGTGCCAGCAGCTCTCGGACTAGCACTGAGCAGTTCTTC
CASSSRTSTEQFF
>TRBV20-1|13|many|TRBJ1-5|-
TGCAGTGCTAGTGGGGGGCGGGGGCAGCCCCAGCATTTT
CSASGGRGQPQHF
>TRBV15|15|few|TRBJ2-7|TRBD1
TGTGCCACCAGCAGCCTGGACAGGGTCAGTGACGAGCAGTACTTC
CATSSLDRVSDEQYF